This is a list of T cell receptor beta chains from one sample in a study of blood T cell repertoires in COVID-19. This table comes from immunoSEQ multiplex PCR, and its TCRdb copy is limited to in-frame clones, with some not included. The table lists 250,000 to 350,000 clones, about 88% of them singletons. The sample consisted of PBMCs or T cells enriched from blood (not recorded which). The receptors stem from a woman aged 45 to 65 who had recovered from COVID-19. The CDR3 runs from the conserved cysteine through the conserved F or W. The D gene is left open where the match is weak. Clone size appears in some rows only: once, few, many, or a class for an expanded clone.

len,v_gene,d_gene,abundance,j_gene,CDR3aa,CDR3nt
17,TRBV6-2/TRBV6-3,TRBD1,-,TRBJ2-5,CASSYLAGTGNQETQYF,TGTGCCAGCAGTTACTTAGCCGGGACAGGGAACCAAGAGACCCAGTACTTC
12,TRBV7-9,-,-,TRBJ1-2,CAIRQTNYGYTF,TGTGCCATCCGACAGACTAACTATGGCTACACCTTC
15,TRBV6-2/TRBV6-3,TRBD1,-,TRBJ2-1,CASSHPDRVGVEQFF,TGTGCCAGCAGTCACCCGGACAGGGTTGGAGTTGAGCAGTTCTTC
16,TRBV19,TRBD2,-,TRBJ2-1,CASSTRLAGAKNEQFF,TGTGCCAGTAGTACGCGACTAGCGGGAGCTAAAAATGAGCAGTTCTTC
17,TRBV18,TRBD1,-,TRBJ2-7,CASSPKHRGVGNYEQYF,TGTGCCAGCTCACCAAAACACAGGGGCGTGGGGAACTACGAGCAGTACTTC
19,TRBV28,TRBD1,-,TRBJ1-5,CASREPYRQGTSISQPQHF,TGTGCCAGCAGAGAACCGTACCGACAGGGAACTTCAATTAGTCAGCCCCAGCATTTT
14,TRBV7-3,TRBD2,-,TRBJ2-3,CASSLGLASDTQYF,TGTGCCAGCAGCTTAGGACTAGCCTCTGATACGCAGTATTTT
11,TRBV5-6,-,-,TRBJ2-1,CASTNGNEQFF,TGTGCCAGCACCAACGGGAATGAGCAGTTCTTC
14,TRBV6-5,TRBD1,-,TRBJ2-7,CASKRDSSSYEQYF,TGTGCCAGCAAACGGGACAGTAGCTCCTACGAGCAGTACTTC
15,TRBV2,TRBD1,-,TRBJ1-5,CASSGERQGWRPQHF,TGTGCCAGCAGTGGAGAGAGACAGGGCTGGCGGCCCCAGCATTTT
15,TRBV4-2,-,few,TRBJ2-2,CASSLNGAGERELFF,TGTGCCAGCAGCTTAAACGGTGCGGGCGAAAGGGAGCTGTTTTTT
19,TRBV4-1,TRBD2,few,TRBJ2-1,CASSQAGTSGSGSYNEQFF,TGCGCCAGCAGCCAAGCCGGGACTAGCGGGAGTGGGTCCTACAATGAGCAGTTCTTC
14,TRBV20-1,-,-,TRBJ1-6,CSASVSRYNSPLHF,TGCAGTGCTAGTGTTAGCCGCTATAATTCACCCCTCCACTTT
14,TRBV5-1,-,-,TRBJ1-4,CASSEGNSNEKLFF,TGCGCCAGCAGCGAGGGAAATTCCAATGAAAAACTGTTTTTT
13,TRBV28,-,-,TRBJ1-2,CASSLRYSYGYTF,TGTGCCAGCAGTTTAAGGTACAGCTATGGCTACACCTTC
15,TRBV6-5,-,few,TRBJ2-1,CASREAGSSYNEQFF,TGTGCCAGCAGAGAGGCGGGGAGCTCCTACAATGAGCAGTTCTTC
14,TRBV28,-,-,TRBJ1-1,CASRSPRMNTEAFF,TGTGCCAGCAGATCCCCGCGAATGAACACTGAAGCTTTCTTT
16,TRBV5-1,-,-,TRBJ1-1,CASSLEGLHMNTEAFF,TGCGCCAGCAGCTTGGAGGGACTCCACATGAACACTGAAGCTTTCTTT
15,TRBV4-3,TRBD2,-,TRBJ2-7,CASSQDSGSLYEQYF,TGCGCCAGCAGCCAAGATAGCGGGAGCCTCTACGAGCAGTACTTC
15,TRBV28,-,-,TRBJ2-3,CASSFPQKHTDTQYF,TGTGCCAGCAGTTTCCCCCAGAAACACACAGATACGCAGTATTTT
16,TRBV6-1,-,-,TRBJ1-6,CASSEYRTPYNSPLHF,TGTGCCAGCAGTGAATATCGGACTCCCTATAATTCACCCCTCCACTTT
15,TRBV6-5,TRBD2,-,TRBJ2-3,CASSYELAGKGTQYF,TGTGCCAGCAGTTACGAGCTAGCGGGAAAAGGGACGCAGTATTTT
15,TRBV5-1,-,-,TRBJ2-5,CASSFGGGRSETQYF,TGCGCCAGCAGCTTCGGCGGAGGGAGGTCGGAGACCCAGTACTTC
14,TRBV4-3,TRBD2,-,TRBJ2-7,CASSQDLGTSEQYF,TGCGCCAGCAGCCAAGATTTGGGGACTAGCGAGCAGTACTTC
13,TRBV28,-,-,TRBJ2-7,CASSSEASYEQYF,TGTGCCAGCAGTTCAGAGGCCTCCTACGAGCAGTACTTC
12,TRBV29-1,-,-,TRBJ2-3,CSVEVRADTQYF,TGCAGCGTTGAAGTAAGAGCAGATACGCAGTATTTT
14,TRBV7-2,TRBD1,-,TRBJ1-2,CASSPGQIGYGYTF,TGTGCCAGCAGCCCGGGACAGATCGGCTATGGCTACACCTTC
15,TRBV6-2/TRBV6-3,-,-,TRBJ2-5,CASSSTLGPQGTQYF,TGTGCCAGCAGTTCCACTCTAGGCCCGCAAGGGACCCAGTACTTC
15,TRBV2,TRBD1,-,TRBJ2-6,CASRGTGPGANVLTF,TGTGCCAGCAGGGGGACAGGACCTGGGGCCAACGTCCTGACTTTC
18,TRBV28,-,-,TRBJ2-4,CASNEGGGDKMAKNIQYF,TGTGCCAGCAACGAAGGGGGGGGCGATAAAATGGCCAAAAACATTCAGTACTTC
13,TRBV27,TRBD1,-,TRBJ1-2,CASSLRGGGGYTF,TGTGCCAGCAGTTTAAGAGGGGGCGGGGGCTACACCTTC
15,TRBV7-9,-,few,TRBJ1-4,CASSPSGGWVEKLFF,TGTGCCAGCAGCCCATCCGGGGGATGGGTCGAAAAACTGTTTTTT
15,TRBV3-1/TRBV3-2,TRBD1,-,TRBJ1-2,CASSLRQGASAGYTF,TGTGCCAGCAGCCTGAGACAGGGTGCATCAGCTGGCTACACCTTC
14,TRBV3-1/TRBV3-2,-,-,TRBJ2-7,CASSQEKGAREQYF,TGTGCCAGCAGCCAAGAGAAGGGAGCGAGGGAGCAGTACTTC
17,TRBV24-1,TRBD1,few,TRBJ1-5,CATSSGDRGRSNQPQHF,TGTGCCACCAGTTCTGGGGACAGGGGGCGAAGCAATCAGCCCCAGCATTTT
12,TRBV12-3/TRBV12-4,-,-,TRBJ1-2,CASSARSNGYTF,TGTGCCAGCAGTGCCCGTAGTAATGGCTACACCTTC
15,TRBV28,-,-,TRBJ1-4,CASSPQGQKAGKLFF,TGTGCCAGCAGTCCACAAGGACAGAAGGCTGGGAAACTGTTTTTT
14,TRBV2,TRBD2,-,TRBJ2-7,CASSVGLATYEQYF,TGTGCCAGCAGTGTCGGACTAGCGACCTACGAGCAGTACTTC
15,TRBV7-2,TRBD1,-,TRBJ1-5,CASSRGGQGYQPQHF,TGTGCCAGCAGCCGTGGGGGACAGGGTTATCAGCCCCAGCATTTT
11,TRBV20-1,-,-,TRBJ2-3,CSARVPDTQYF,TGCAGTGCTAGAGTTCCGGATACGCAGTATTTT